Given below is one TCR beta chain in context. Its target is not known. The record originates from a study of cytomegalovirus exposure and HLA in healthy donors. Germline V lookup: CDR1 MNHEY, CDR2 SMNVEV (reference sequence). The CDR3 totals 12 residues. The V gene lost 7 bases and the J gene lost 1 base, with 7 bases spanning the gap. Study-level results: It was about 180 TCR beta chains that were listed as cytomegalovirus-associated. According to a subsequent analysis, TCR clusters identified in the first cohort showed a tendency to co-occur across the approximately 110 validation repertoires.

Generated by immunoSEQ multiplex PCR, the TCRdb table keeps only in-frame clones and is missing some. The sample has over 250,000 clones; approximately 83% are singletons. The chain links TRBV27 to TRBJ1-2; D ambiguous. Sequenced material: PBMCs. The TCR was taken from a woman younger than 35 in good health and CMV-seronegative. CDR3 protein: CASTVFNYGYTF. DNA of the CDR3: TGTGCCAGCACCGTGTTTAACTATGGCTACACCTTC.